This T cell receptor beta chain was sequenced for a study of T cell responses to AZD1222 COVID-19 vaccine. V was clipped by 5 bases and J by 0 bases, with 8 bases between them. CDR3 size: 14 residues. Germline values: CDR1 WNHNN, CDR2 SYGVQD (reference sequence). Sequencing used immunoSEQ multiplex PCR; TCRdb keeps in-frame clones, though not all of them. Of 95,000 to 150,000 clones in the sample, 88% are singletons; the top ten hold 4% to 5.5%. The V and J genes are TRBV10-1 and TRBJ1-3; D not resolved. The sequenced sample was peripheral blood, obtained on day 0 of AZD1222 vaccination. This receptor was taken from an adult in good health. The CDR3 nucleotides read TGCGCCAGCAGTAAACTCCGCTCTGGAAACACCATATATTTT. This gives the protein CASSKLRSGNTIYF.